This T cell receptor beta chain was identified in a study of cytomegalovirus exposure and HLA in healthy donors. Turning to the study itself: Earlier findings included about 120 million unique TCR beta sequences obtained from 170 million or so T cells.

Notes on the study in general: Within the data, a cluster of highly shared sequence variants was likely a sequencing artifact. Later on, an analysis found that several of the most significant clusters appeared to be linked to common viral pathogens, which included parvovirus B19. Clonal expansion was found to be greater in HLA-associated TCR beta chains than in equally common others in a later analysis.

The CDR3 is 17 residues long. V lost 3 bases to trimming and J lost 3 bases, with 18 bases between them. CDR1 is ENHRY, CDR2 SYGVKD, per germline. Concerning this clone: Its cognate antigen is unknown.

60 Vbeta and 13 Jbeta primers were used in PCR. The data were produced by immunoSEQ multiplex PCR, yet TCRdb's version contains in-frame clones alone and is incomplete. The table lists approximately 90,000 clones, roughly 73% of them singletons. The sample comprised PBMCs. This chain uses TRBV10-3 with TRBJ1-5; TRBD1 might be the D (5 bases). This TCR derives from a man aged 35 to 55 in good health and CMV-seronegative. This CDR3 reads CAISERTQGIVNQPQHF. The CDR3 nucleotides are TGTGCCATCAGTGAAAGGACCCAGGGCATCGTCAATCAGCCCCAGCATTTT.